These T cell receptor beta chains were read from a single sample in a study of response to subunit inactivated influenza vaccine. TCRdb reanalysed the RT-PCR reads using MiXCR and keeps one entry per CDR3 protein. This repertoire shows some 850,000 distinct CDR3 sequences, about 18% found once; its top ten account for around 9.9%. The material sequenced was PBMCs from blood, taken around 5 days after vaccination. These TCRs come from a man aged 45-65 years who received an inactivated influenza vaccine. Each CDR3 is given with its conserved first and last residue. The order of the fields is CDR3 protein, J gene, clone size, V gene. Clone size, where shown, is once, few, many, or a class for clones that have expanded.

CASSLRGLADPSTDTQYF	TRBJ2-3	.	TRBV5-4
CASSIPTGTMSYTF	TRBJ1-2	few	TRBV19
CASSRVLGQGGDGYTF	TRBJ1-2	few	TRBV4-3
CASRTETGAWGTDTQYF	TRBJ2-3	.	TRBV6-1
CSAPPGSNSPLHF	TRBJ1-6	.	TRBV20-1
CASSEWTGANSPLHF	TRBJ1-6	few	TRBV6-1
CASSLIMGQTTYGYTF	TRBJ1-2	.	TRBV5-6
CASSLLAIQNNEQFF	TRBJ2-1	.	TRBV7-2
CSARDRSRVWNQPQHF	TRBJ1-5	few	TRBV20-1
CASSYVGVRNTQYF	TRBJ2-5	few	TRBV5-4
CASSRYTSSYNEQFF	TRBJ2-1	.	TRBV6-1
CAIRTGTSGREQYF	TRBJ2-7	.	TRBV10-3
CASSQDSPSLQETQYF	TRBJ2-5	few	TRBV4-3
CASSPPGRKFDEQFF	TRBJ2-1	.	TRBV18
CASSLVPGSGANKLTQYF	TRBJ2-5	few	TRBV3-1
CSARGTGGTSGSSYEQYF	TRBJ2-7	few	TRBV20-1
CASSLVVTGPYEQYF	TRBJ2-7	.	TRBV12-3/TRBV12-4
CASSVVRWADNIGELFF	TRBJ2-2	.	TRBV9
CATSDRTGGKGETQYF	TRBJ2-5	.	TRBV24-1
CASSYSWGFNSPLHF	TRBJ1-6	few	TRBV6-5
CSASSLAGYNEQFF	TRBJ2-1	few	TRBV20-1
CASSLDGGRYSYEQYF	TRBJ2-7	few	TRBV5-6
CASSHFLAGSYEQYF	TRBJ2-7	few	TRBV4-3
CASSEGTGLGQPQHF	TRBJ1-5	.	TRBV5-1
CASSNLPGTGQYF	TRBJ2-7	.	TRBV21-1
CASSLFPLLGGEQYF	TRBJ2-7	few	TRBV28
CASSLARPTDTQYF	TRBJ2-3	.	TRBV7-2
CASSYVGQGAPGNTIYF	TRBJ1-3	few	TRBV6-5